This is a list of T cell receptor beta chains from one sample in a study of human T cells and chemical hapten exposure. TCRdb reanalysed the RACE reads using MiXCR and keeps one entry per CDR3 protein. Counted here are about 400,000 distinct CDR3 sequences, about 6% occurring once; the ten biggest clones make up under 7%. This specimen consisted of whole blood, obtained in connection with sensitization to the hapten diphenylcyclopropenone (DPC). Receptors were obtained from a woman aged 18-29 years with alopecia areata. Some clones in this sample may be carry-over from other donors' samples. Each CDR3 is given with its conserved first and last residue. D genes are given only for firm matches. A row's size may be missing; if present it is once, few, many or a size class.

J: TRBJ1-4; size: NA; D: TRBD1; V: TRBV6-2/TRBV6-3; DNA: TGTGCCAGCGGACCTTACACCGGGACAGTTAATGAAAAACTGTTTTTT; CDR3: CASGPYTGTVNEKLFF
J: TRBJ2-3; size: NA; D: TRBD2; V: TRBV9; DNA: TGTGCCAGCAGCGGATCGGGGGGACTACTAACAGATACGCAGTATTTT; CDR3: CASSGSGGLLTDTQYF
J: TRBJ2-1; size: many; D: NA; V: TRBV13; DNA: TGTGCCAGCTCGCAACGCTCCTACAATGAGCAGTTCTTC; CDR3: CASSQRSYNEQFF
J: TRBJ2-5; size: NA; D: NA; V: TRBV10-3; DNA: TGTGCCATCAGTGATTGGACGGAACGGGAGACCCAGTACTTC; CDR3: CAISDWTERETQYF
J: TRBJ2-3; size: NA; D: NA; V: TRBV7-2; DNA: TGTGCCAGCAGCGGTGGCCCAGCCACAGATACGCAGTATTTT; CDR3: CASSGGPATDTQYF
J: TRBJ2-6; size: NA; D: NA; V: TRBV28; DNA: TGTGCCAGCAATGTTGGGGCCAACGTCCTGACTTTC; CDR3: CASNVGANVLTF
J: TRBJ2-3; size: few; D: TRBD1; V: TRBV7-8; DNA: TGTGCCAGCAGCTTAAGGGGCGGGACAGGGGTCGGAGATACGCAGTATTTT; CDR3: CASSLRGGTGVGDTQYF
J: TRBJ1-2; size: many; D: TRBD1; V: TRBV9; DNA: TGTGCCAGCAGCACAGGGGCAGGACACTATGGCTACACCTTC; CDR3: CASSTGAGHYGYTF
J: TRBJ2-7; size: few; D: TRBD1; V: TRBV7-7; DNA: TGTGCTAGCAGTGAACAGGGGTTGCACGAGCAGTACTTC; CDR3: CASSEQGLHEQYF
J: TRBJ2-3; size: NA; D: NA; V: TRBV5-4; DNA: TGTGCCAGCAGCTTTGGGGGGCCTAGCACAGATACGCAGTATTTT; CDR3: CASSFGGPSTDTQYF
J: TRBJ1-5; size: many; D: TRBD1; V: TRBV12-3/TRBV12-4; DNA: TGTGCCAGCAGTTTAACAATCGTTGCCCGGGGACAGGGTGATCCTTATAATCAGCCCCAGCATTTT; CDR3: CASSLTIVARGQGDPYNQPQHF
J: TRBJ1-6; size: many; D: NA; V: TRBV7-9; DNA: TGTGCCAGCATCCCCGGTGGGGTCTCCTATAATTCACCCCTCCACTTT; CDR3: CASIPGGVSYNSPLHF
J: TRBJ1-1; size: NA; D: NA; V: TRBV2; DNA: TGTGCCAGCAGTGCCGATACCATCCGGGCCGGGACTGAAGCTTTCTTT; CDR3: CASSADTIRAGTEAFF